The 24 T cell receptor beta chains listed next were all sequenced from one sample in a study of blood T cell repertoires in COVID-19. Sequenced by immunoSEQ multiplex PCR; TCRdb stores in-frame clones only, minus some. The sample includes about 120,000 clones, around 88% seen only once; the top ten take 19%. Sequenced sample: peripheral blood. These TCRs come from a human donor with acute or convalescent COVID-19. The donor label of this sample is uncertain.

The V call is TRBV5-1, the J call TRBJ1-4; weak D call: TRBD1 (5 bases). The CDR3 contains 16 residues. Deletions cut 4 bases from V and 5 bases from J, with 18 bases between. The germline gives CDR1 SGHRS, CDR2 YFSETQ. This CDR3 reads CASSPFQGSRNEKLFF. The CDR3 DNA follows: TGCGCCAGCAGCCCCTTCCAGGGATCAAGGAATGAAAAACTGTTTTTT.

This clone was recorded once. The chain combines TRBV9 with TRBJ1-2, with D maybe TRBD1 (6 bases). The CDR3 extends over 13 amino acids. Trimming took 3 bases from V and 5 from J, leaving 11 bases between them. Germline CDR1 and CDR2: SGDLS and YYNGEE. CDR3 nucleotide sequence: TGTGCCAGCAGCGGTACAGGGAATTATGGCTACACCTTC. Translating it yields CASSGTGNYGYTF.

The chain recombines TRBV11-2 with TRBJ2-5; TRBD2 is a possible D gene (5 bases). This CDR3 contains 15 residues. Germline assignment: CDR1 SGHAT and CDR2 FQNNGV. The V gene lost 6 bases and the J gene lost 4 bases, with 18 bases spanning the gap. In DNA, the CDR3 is TGTGCCAGCAGGTCGGGCCCTAGCTGGAGAGAGACCCAGTACTTC. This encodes CASRSGPSWRETQYF. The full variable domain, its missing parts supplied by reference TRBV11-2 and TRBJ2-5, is EAGVAQSPRYKIIEKRQSVAFWCNPISGHATLYWYQQILGQGPKLLIQFQNNGVVDDSQLPKDRFSAERLKGVDSTLKIQPAKLEDSAVYLCASRSGPSWRETQYFGPGTRLLVL.

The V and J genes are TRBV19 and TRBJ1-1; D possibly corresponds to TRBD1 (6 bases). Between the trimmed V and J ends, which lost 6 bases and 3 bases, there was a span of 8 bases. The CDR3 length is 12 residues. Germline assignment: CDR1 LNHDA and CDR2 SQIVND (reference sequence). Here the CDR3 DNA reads TGTGCCAGTAGAGGACAGTACACTGAAGCTTTCTTT. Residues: CASRGQYTEAFF.

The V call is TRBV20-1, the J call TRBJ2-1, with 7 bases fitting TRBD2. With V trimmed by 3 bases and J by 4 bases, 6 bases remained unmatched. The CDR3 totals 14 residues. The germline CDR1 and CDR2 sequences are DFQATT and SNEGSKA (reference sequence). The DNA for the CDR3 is TGCAGTGCTAGTATGGCGGGAGAGTACAATGAGCAGTTCTTC. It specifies CSASMAGEYNEQFF.

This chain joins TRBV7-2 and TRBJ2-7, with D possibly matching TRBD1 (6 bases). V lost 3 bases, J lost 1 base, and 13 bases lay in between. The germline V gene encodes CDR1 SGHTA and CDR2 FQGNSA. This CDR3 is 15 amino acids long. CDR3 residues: CASSFGTGQSYEQYF. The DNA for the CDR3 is TGTGCCAGCAGCTTTGGGACCGGACAGTCCTACGAGCAGTACTTC. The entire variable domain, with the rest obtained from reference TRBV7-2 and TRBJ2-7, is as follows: GAGVSQSPSNKVTEKGKDVELRCDPISGHTALYWYRQSLGQGLEFLIYFQGNSAPDKSGLPSDRFSAERTGGSVSTLTIQRTQQEDSAVYLCASSFGTGQSYEQYFGPGTRLTVT.

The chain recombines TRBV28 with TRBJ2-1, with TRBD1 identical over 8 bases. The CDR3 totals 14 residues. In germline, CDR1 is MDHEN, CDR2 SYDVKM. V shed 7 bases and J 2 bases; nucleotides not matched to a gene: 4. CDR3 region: CASIKDRAYNEQFF. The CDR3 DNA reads TGTGCCAGCATAAAGGACAGGGCCTACAATGAGCAGTTCTTC.

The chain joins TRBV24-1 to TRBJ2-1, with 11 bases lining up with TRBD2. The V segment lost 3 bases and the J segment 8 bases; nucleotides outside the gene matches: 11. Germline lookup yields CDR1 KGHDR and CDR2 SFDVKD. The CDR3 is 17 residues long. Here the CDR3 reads CATSDPGTSGVFHEQFF. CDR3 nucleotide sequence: TGTGCCACCAGTGATCCTGGGACTAGCGGTGTCTTCCATGAGCAGTTCTTC.

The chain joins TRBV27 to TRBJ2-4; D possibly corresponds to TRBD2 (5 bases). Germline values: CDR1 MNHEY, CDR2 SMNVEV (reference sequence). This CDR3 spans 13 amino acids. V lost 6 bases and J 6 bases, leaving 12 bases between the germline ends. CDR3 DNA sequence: TGTGCCAGCAGCCCCGGGATGGGAAACATTCAGTACTTC. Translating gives CASSPGMGNIQYF.

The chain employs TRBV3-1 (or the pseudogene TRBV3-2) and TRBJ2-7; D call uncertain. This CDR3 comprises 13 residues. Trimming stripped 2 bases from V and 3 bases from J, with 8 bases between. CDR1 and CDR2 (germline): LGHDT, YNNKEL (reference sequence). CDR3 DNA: TGTGCCAGCAGCCAATTTAGTTACTACGAGCAGTACTTC. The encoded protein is CASSQFSYYEQYF.

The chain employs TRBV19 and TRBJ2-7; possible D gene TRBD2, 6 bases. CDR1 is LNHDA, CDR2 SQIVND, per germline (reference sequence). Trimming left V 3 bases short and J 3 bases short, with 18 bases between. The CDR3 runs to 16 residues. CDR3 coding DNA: TGTGCCAGTAGTATGGGTCTGGGCACTAGCATCTACGAGCAGTACTTC. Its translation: CASSMGLGTSIYEQYF. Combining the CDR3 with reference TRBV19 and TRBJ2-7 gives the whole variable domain DGGITQSPKYLFRKEGQNVTLSCEQNLNHDAMYWYRQDPGQGLRLIYYSQIVNDFQKGDIAEGYSVSREKKESFPLTVTSAQKNPTAFYLCASSMGLGTSIYEQYFGPGTRLTVT.

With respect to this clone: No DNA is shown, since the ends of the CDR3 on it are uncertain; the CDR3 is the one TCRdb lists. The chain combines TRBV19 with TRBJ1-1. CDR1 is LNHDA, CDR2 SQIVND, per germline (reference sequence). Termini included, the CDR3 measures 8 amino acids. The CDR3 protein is CASTSAFF.

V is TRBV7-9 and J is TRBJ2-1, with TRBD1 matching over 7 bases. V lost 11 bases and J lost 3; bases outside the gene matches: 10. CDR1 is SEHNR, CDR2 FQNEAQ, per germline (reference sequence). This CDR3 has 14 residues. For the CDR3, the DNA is TGTGCCGCAGGGGGAGACGGTAGCTACAATGAGCAGTTCTTC. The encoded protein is CAAGGDGSYNEQFF.

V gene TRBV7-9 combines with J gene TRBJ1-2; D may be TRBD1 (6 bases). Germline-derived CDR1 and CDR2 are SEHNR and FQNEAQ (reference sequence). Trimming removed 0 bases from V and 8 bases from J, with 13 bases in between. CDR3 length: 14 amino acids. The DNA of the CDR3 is TGTGCCAGCAGCTTAGCGGCAGGGGATCAAGGCTACACCTTC. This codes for CASSLAAGDQGYTF.

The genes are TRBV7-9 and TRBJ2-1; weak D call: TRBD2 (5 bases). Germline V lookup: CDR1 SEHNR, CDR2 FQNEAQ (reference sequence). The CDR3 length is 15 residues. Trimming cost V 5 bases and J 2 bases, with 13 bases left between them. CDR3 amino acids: CASSPGPGTYNEQFF. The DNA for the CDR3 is TGTGCCAGCAGCCCAGGACCCGGGACCTACAATGAGCAGTTCTTC.

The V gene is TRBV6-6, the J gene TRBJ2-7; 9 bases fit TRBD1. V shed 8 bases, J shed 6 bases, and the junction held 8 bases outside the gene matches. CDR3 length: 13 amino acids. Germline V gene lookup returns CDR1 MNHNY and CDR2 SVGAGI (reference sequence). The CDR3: CASGRDRVSEQYF. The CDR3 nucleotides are TGTGCCAGCGGTCGGGACAGGGTATCCGAGCAGTACTTC.

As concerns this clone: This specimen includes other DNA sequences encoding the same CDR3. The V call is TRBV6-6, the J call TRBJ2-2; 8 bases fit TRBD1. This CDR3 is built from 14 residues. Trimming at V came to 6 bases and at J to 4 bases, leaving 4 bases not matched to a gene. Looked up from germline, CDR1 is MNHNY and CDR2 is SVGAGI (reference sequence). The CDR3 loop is CASRTTGGTGELFF. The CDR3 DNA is TGTGCCAGCAGAACAACAGGGGGCACCGGGGAGCTGTTTTTT.

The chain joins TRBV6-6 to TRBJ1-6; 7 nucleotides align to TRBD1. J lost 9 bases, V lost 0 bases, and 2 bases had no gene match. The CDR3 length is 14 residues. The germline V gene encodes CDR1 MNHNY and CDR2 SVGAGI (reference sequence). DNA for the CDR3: TGTGCCAGCAGTTACTCCGCAGGGGGTTCACCCCTCCACTTT. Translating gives CASSYSAGGSPLHF.

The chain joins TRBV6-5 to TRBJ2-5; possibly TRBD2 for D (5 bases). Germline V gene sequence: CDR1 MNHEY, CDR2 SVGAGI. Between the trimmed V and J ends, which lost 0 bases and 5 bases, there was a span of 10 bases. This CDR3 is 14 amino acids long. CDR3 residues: CASSYSLVAETQYF. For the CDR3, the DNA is TGTGCCAGCAGTTACTCGCTAGTAGCGGAGACCCAGTACTTC.

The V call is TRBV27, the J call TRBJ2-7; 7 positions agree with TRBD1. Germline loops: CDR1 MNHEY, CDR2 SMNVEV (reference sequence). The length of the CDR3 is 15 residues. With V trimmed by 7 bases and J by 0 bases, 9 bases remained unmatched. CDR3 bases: TGTGCCAGCATCACAGGGGTTGGGGACTCCTACGAGCAGTACTTC. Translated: CASITGVGDSYEQYF.

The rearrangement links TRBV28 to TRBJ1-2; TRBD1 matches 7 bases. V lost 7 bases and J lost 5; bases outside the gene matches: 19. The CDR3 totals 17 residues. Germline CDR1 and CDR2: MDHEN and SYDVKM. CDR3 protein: CASTRREARDSIYGYTF. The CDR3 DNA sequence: TGTGCCAGCACTCGACGCGAAGCCAGGGACAGCATTTATGGCTACACCTTC.

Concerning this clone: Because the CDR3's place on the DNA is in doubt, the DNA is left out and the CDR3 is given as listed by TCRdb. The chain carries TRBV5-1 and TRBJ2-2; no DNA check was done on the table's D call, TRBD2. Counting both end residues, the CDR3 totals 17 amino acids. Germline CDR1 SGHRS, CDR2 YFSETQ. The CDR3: CASSLSRGAVFSGELFF.

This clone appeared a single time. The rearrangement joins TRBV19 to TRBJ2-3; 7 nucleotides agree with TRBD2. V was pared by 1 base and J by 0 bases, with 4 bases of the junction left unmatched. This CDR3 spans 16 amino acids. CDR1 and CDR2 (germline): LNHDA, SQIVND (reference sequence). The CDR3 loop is CASSIGSGVSTDTQYF. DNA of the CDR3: TGTGCCAGTAGTATAGGGAGCGGGGTAAGCACAGATACGCAGTATTTT.

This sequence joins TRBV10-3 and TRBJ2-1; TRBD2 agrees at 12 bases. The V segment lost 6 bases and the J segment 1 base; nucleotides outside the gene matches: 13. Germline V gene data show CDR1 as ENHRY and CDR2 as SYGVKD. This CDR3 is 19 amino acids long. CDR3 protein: CAISPTSGRGPVSYNEQFF. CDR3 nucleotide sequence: TGTGCCATCAGCCCGACTAGCGGGAGAGGCCCTGTGTCCTACAATGAGCAGTTCTTC.